This TCR beta chain was recovered during a study of OX40 agonist ivuxolimab in advanced cancers. For the study in its entirety: Ivuxolimab, which targeted the costimulatory receptor OX40 (CD134), was an agonistic, fully human IgG2 monoclonal antibody. Intravenous ivuxolimab was administered to patients every 2 weeks at six dose levels: 0.01, 0.1, 0.3, 1.5, 3 and 10 mg/kg. Of the 50 to 55 patients in dose escalation, about 20 had hepatocellular carcinoma, some 15 had melanoma, 9 had renal cell carcinoma and 9 had head and neck cancer. The dose-escalation cohort was around 84% male with a mean age of about 60 years, ranging from roughly 20 to 80. Patients were allowed to have had prior anti-PD-1, anti-PD-L1 or anti-CTLA-4 therapy, and approximately 40% of the dose-escalation patients had been treated with checkpoint inhibitors. Partial responses occurred in three dose-escalation patients: two with cutaneous melanoma and one with hepatocellular carcinoma. The purpose of peripheral TCRbeta sequencing was to test whether ivuxolimab changed TCR sequence diversity and led to clonal T-cell expansion. The monotherapy dose-escalation portion (N of about 50 patients) of the phase I ivuxolimab trial is reported in the paper.

Genomic DNA was extracted from sorted cells for sequencing of the TCRbeta CDR3 region. The immunoSEQ Assay was used for sequencing of TCRbeta CDR3 regions. TCRdb's version of the immuneACCESS table is confined to in-frame rearrangements and falls short of the full clone set. An unresolved V gene accounts for under half of the shortfall where checked; the remainder is of unknown origin. For this sample there are approximately 84,000 clones; around 87% appear just once. The ten largest clones represent about 1% of the sample. The trial excluded patients who had a history of autoimmune disease or who were on systemic immunosuppression. Peripheral blood for TCR sequencing was collected from all dose cohorts at baseline, on cycle 4 day 1, and on cycle 7 day 1. Samples were obtained from an open-label, multicenter, first-in-human phase I dose-escalation trial of ivuxolimab. The trial enrolled adults with locally advanced or metastatic head and neck squamous cell, hepatocellular, melanoma or renal cell carcinoma. Before TCR sequencing, CD4+ T cells and CD8+ T cells were sorted from peripheral blood as separate populations.

Overall results and qualifications from the work: Low levels of normalized T-cell clonal expansion were also seen in some patients who did not respond. At doses from 0.1 to 3.0 mg/kg, clonal expansion was seen in both CD4+ and CD8+ blood T cells between baseline and week 6. Partial responders in the 0.1-3.0 mg/kg groups had among the lowest normalized peripheral clonal expansion, especially among CD8+ T cells. Antigen specificity was not determined for the clonally expanded peripheral T cells. On average, CD8+ T cells showed more expanded clones than CD4+ T cells after ivuxolimab.

On this clone: Its antigen is not yet known. Within one base of it there is no much larger clone, and no base qualities were kept. Other DNA variants within this sample encode the same CDR3.

The sample was CD4+ or CD8+ T cells sorted from blood, taken in a trial of the OX40 agonist ivuxolimab. This clonotype was sampled from an adult with an advanced solid tumor such as melanoma, head and neck, liver or kidney cancer.

This receptor has the CDR3 CASSFQPGDTQYF. The nucleotides read TGTGCCAGCAGCTTTCAACCAGGGGATACGCAGTATTTT. The receptor chain draws on TRBV7-3 and TRBJ2-3, and perhaps TRBD1 as D gene, on 5 matching bases. The CDR3 goes from the cysteine to the phenylalanine over 13 residues. Here the CDR3 DNA is all that survives: 39 bases in frame from base 1. CDR1 SGHTA and CDR2 FQGTGA were looked up in the germline V gene. Trimming at the junction amounts to 3 bases on V and 6 bases on J, and the germline ends lie 10 bases apart.